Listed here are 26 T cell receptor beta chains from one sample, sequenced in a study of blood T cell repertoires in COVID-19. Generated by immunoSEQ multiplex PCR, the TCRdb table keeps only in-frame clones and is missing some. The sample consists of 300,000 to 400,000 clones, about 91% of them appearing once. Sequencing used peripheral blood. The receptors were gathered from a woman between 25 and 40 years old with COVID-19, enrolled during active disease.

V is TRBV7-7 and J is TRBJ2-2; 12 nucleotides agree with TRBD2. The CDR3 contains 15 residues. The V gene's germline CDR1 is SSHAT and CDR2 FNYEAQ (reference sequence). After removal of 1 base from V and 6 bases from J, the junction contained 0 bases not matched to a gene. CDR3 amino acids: CASSLGLAGAGELFF. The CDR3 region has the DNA TGTGCCAGCAGCTTAGGACTAGCGGGGGCCGGGGAGCTGTTTTTT.

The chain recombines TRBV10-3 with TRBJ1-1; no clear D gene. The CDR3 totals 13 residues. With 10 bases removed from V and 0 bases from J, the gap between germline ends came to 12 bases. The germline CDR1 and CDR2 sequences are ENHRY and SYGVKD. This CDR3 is CATRGPMNTEAFF. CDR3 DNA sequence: TGTGCCACCCGGGGTCCCATGAACACTGAAGCTTTCTTT.

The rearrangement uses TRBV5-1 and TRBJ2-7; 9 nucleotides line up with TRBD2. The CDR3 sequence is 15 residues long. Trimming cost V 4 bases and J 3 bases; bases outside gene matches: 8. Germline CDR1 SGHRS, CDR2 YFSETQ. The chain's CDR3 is CASSQLAGAHYEQYF. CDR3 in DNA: TGCGCCAGCAGCCAATTAGCGGGGGCCCACTACGAGCAGTACTTC.

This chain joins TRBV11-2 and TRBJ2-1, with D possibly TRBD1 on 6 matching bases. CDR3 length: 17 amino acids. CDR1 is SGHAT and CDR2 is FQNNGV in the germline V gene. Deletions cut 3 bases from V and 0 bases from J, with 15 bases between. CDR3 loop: CASSFPGEAASYNEQFF. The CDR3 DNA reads TGTGCCAGCAGCTTCCCAGGGGAAGCGGCCTCCTACAATGAGCAGTTCTTC.

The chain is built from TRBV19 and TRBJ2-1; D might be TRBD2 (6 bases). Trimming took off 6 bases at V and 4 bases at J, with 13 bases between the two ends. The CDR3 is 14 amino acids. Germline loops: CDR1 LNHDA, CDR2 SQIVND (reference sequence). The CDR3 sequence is CASRPPGGYNEQFF. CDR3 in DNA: TGTGCCAGTAGACCTCCTGGGGGGTACAATGAGCAGTTCTTC.

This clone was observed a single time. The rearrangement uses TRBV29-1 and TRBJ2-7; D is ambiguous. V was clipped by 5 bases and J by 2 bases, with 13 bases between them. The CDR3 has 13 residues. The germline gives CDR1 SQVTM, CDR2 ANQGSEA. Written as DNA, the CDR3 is TGCAGCGTTCAAACAGCCACCACCTACGAGCAGTACTTC. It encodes CSVQTATTYEQYF.

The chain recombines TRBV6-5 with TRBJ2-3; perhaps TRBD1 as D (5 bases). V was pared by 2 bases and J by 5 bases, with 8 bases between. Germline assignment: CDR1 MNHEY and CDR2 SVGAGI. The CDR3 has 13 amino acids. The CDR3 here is CASSYAQGDTQYF. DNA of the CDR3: TGTGCCAGCAGTTACGCGCAGGGAGATACGCAGTATTTT.

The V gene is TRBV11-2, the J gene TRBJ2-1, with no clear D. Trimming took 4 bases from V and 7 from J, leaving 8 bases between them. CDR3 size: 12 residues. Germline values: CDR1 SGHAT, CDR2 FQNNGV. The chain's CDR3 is CASSSYGNEQFF. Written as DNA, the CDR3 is TGTGCCAGCAGCTCGTACGGGAATGAGCAGTTCTTC.

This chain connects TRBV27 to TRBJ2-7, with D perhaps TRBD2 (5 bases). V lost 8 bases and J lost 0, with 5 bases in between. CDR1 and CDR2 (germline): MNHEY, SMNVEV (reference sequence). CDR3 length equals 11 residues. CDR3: CASGLSYEQYF. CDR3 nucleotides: TGTGCCAGCGGACTCTCCTACGAGCAGTACTTC.

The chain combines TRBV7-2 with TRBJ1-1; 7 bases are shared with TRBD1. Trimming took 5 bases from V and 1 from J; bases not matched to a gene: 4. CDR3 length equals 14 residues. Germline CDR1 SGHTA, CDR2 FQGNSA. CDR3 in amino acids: CASSLRQGNTEAFF. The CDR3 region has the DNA TGTGCCAGCAGCCTCCGACAGGGGAACACTGAAGCTTTCTTT. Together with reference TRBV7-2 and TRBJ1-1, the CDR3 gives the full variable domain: GAGVSQSPSNKVTEKGKDVELRCDPISGHTALYWYRQSLGQGLEFLIYFQGNSAPDKSGLPSDRFSAERTGGSVSTLTIQRTQQEDSAVYLCASSLRQGNTEAFFGQGTRLTVV.

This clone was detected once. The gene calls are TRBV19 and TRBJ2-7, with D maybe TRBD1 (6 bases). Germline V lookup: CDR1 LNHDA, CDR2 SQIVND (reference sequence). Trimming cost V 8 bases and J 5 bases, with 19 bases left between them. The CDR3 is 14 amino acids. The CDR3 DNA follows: TGTGCCAGTGGGGCCCCAGGGGCGTTCGACGAGCAGTACTTC. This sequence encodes CASGAPGAFDEQYF.

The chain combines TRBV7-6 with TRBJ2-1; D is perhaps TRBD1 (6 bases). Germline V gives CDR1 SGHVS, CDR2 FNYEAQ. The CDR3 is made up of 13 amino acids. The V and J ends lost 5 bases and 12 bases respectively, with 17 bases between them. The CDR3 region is CASSQEDRDPQFF. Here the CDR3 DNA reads TGTGCCAGCAGCCAGGAGGACAGAGACCCGCAGTTCTTC.

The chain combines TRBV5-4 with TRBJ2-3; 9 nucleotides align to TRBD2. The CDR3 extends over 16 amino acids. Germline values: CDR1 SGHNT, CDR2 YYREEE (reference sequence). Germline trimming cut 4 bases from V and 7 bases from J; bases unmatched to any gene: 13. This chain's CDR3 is CASSPLGSGGSYTQYF. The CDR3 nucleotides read TGTGCCAGCAGCCCTCTAGGGAGCGGGGGGTCATATACGCAGTATTTT.

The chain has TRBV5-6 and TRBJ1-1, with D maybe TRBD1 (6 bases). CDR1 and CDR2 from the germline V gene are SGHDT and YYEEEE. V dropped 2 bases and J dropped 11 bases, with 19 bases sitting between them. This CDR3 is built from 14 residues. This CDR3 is CASSFGTQNVLAFF. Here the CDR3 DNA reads TGTGCCAGCAGCTTCGGGACACAAAATGTTCTGGCTTTCTTT.

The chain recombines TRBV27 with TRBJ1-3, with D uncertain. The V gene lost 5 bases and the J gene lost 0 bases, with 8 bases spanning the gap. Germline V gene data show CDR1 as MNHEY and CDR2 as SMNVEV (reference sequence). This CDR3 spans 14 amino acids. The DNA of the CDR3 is TGTGCCAGCAGTAGCCTAGGCTCTGGAAACACCATATATTTT. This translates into CASSSLGSGNTIYF.

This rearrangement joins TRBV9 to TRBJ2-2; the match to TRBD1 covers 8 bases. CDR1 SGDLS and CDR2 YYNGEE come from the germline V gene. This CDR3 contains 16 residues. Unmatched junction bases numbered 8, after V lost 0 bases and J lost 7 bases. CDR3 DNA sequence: TGTGCCAGCAGCGTAGAAGCAGGGGGCTCTATCGGGGAGCTGTTTTTT. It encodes CASSVEAGGSIGELFF.

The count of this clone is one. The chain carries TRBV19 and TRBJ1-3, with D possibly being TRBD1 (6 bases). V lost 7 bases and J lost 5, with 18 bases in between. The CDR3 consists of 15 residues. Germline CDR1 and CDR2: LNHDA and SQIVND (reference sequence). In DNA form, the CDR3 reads TGTGCCAGTATATCAGGAGGAACAGGGAGAAACACCATATATTTT. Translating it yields CASISGGTGRNTIYF.

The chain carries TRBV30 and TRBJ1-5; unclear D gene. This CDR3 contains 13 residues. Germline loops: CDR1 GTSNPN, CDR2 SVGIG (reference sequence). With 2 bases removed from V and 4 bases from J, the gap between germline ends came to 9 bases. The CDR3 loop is CAWSFRENQPQHF. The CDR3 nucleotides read TGTGCCTGGAGTTTTCGGGAGAATCAGCCCCAGCATTTT.

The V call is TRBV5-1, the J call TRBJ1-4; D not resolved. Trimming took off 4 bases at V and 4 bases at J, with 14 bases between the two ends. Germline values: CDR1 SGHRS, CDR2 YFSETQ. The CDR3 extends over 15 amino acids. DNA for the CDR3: TGCGCCAGCAGCCCAGGAAACCCCTATAATGAAAAACTGTTTTTT. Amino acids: CASSPGNPYNEKLFF.

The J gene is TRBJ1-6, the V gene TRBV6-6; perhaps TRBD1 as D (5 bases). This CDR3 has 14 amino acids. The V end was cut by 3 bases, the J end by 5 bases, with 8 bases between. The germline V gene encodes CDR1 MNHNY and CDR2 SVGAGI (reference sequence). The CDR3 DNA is TGTGCCAGCAGTTATCAGGGTGATAATTCACCCCTCCACTTT. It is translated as CASSYQGDNSPLHF.

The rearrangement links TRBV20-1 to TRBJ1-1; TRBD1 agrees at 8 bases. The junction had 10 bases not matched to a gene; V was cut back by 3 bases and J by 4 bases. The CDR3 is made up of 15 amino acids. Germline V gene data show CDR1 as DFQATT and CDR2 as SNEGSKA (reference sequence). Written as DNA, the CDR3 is TGCAGTGCTAGTGCTTCCAGGGGGCGCTTCACTGAAGCTTTCTTT. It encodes CSASASRGRFTEAFF.

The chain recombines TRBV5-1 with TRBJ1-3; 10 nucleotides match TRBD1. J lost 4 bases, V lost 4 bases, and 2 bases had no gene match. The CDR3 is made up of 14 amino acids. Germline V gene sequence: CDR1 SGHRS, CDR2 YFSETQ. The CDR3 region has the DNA TGCGCCAGCAGCGCGACAGGGGGCGGAAACACCATATATTTT. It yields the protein CASSATGGGNTIYF.

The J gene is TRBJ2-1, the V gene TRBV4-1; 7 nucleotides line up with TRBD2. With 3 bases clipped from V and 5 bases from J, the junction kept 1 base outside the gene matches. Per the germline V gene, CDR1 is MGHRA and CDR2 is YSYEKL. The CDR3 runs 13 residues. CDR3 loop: CASSQGGDNEQFF. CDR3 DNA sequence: TGCGCCAGCAGCCAGGGGGGGGACAATGAGCAGTTCTTC.

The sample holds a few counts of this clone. In DNA form, the CDR3 reads TGTGCCAGCAGTCTTGTCGTCCCAGGGGGCGGTTATCCGACCGAAGCTTTCTTT. Translation gives CASSLVVPGGGYPTEAFF. V is TRBV28 and J is TRBJ1-1, with 8 positions matching TRBD1. Unmatched junction bases numbered 22, after V lost 5 bases and J lost 8 bases. In germline, CDR1 is MDHEN, CDR2 SYDVKM. This CDR3 is built from 18 residues.

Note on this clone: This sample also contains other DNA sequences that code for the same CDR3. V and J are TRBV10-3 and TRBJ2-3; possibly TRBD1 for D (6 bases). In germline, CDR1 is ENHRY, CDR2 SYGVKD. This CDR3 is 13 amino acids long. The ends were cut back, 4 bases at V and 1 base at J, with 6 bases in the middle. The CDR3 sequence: CAISGQGTDTQYF. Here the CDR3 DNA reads TGTGCCATCAGTGGACAGGGCACAGATACGCAGTATTTT.

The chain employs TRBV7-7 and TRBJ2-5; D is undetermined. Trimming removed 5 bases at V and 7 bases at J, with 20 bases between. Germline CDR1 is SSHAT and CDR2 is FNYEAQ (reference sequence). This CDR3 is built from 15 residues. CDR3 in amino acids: CASSPSRPRGSTQYF. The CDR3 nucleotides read TGTGCCAGCAGCCCCTCCAGGCCCCGTGGGTCGACCCAGTACTTC.